This note documents a single TCR beta chain sequence. Its binding antigen is unknown. Base qualities are not at hand, and no much larger clone is one base apart. CDR1 LNHDA and CDR2 SQIVND are derived from the germline V gene (reference sequence). V is pruned by 10 bases and J by 5 bases, leaving 17 bases of the junction without a gene match. There are 15 amino acids in the CDR3, from cysteine to phenylalanine inclusive. The DNA shown is the 45-base CDR3, in frame from base 1. The library relied on the immunoSEQ multiplex PCR assay. The source study handled its data this way. A statistical classification framework was built to diagnose cytomegalovirus status from the catalog of TCR beta chain sequences. Not all clones reach the TCRdb copy of this immuneACCESS table, which keeps in-frame sequences only. Checked studies attribute under half of the gap to unresolved V genes and leave the rest unexplained. That table gives V, J and clone size, and the DNA gave D and trimming. The sample table contains over 200,000 clones; only one count was recorded for 87% of them. The top ten clones comprise roughly 2% of the sample.

The data are from a study of cytomegalovirus exposure and HLA in healthy donors (TCRdb year 2017). Context from the whole study: The 666 repertoires of the first cohort and the approximately 110 validation repertoires were produced on the same platform, according to a later analysis. The study aimed to test whether cataloging public T cell receptors could reveal signatures of past pathogen exposure. Along with the roughly 670-subject first cohort, a separate validation cohort of around 110 different subjects was used. The study combined high-throughput TCR immunosequencing, statistical association of individual TCRs with disease status, and machine learning to predict cytomegalovirus infection status. General conclusions and limits of the study: The authors suggested that the approach could potentially be extended to other disease states and immunological phenotypes. A total of about 180 TCR beta chains were listed by the study as associated with cytomegalovirus. All 120 or so repertoires were used to score co-occurrence in the validation cohort in a later analysis, because that analysis had no HLA typing for the cohort. In both the original and validation cohorts, the classifier was reported to diagnose cytomegalovirus status with high specificity and sensitivity. A later analysis found that TCRs clustered in the first cohort also tended to co-occur in the 120 validation repertoires, with 94% of cluster scores above 0. A few of the identified cytomegalovirus-associated TCR beta chains were confirmed in vitro to be specific for cytomegalovirus antigens. Most TCR sequences were observed very rarely across donors, whereas some public TCRs were present in many individuals.

Separate from the roughly 700-subject first cohort, the validation cohort of 95 to 150 subjects was the group to which the donors belonged. The TCR was taken from a woman aged 18-30 years in good health and CMV-seropositive. The chain is assembled from TRBV19 and TRBJ2-7; 7 bases in between match TRBD1. Input material: PBMCs. The nucleotides are TGTGCCACTGCCCAGACCGACAGGGTAGTTAACGAGCAGTACTTC. It encodes CATAQTDRVVNEQYF.